One and the same sample provided the 16 T cell receptor beta chains below, sequenced in a study of cytomegalovirus exposure and HLA in healthy donors (dated by TCRdb to about 2017). Libraries were constructed by the immunoSEQ multiplex PCR assay. For the multiplex PCR, a mixture combining 60 forward primers for TCR Vbeta segments and 13 reverse primers for TCR Jbeta segments was used. Drawn from immuneACCESS, this table holds only the in-frame rearrangements with V and J called that TCRdb kept. Clones are partly lost; checked studies trace under half to an unresolved V gene and leave the rest unexplained. The sample data list over 150,000 clones, and about 70% of these were observed just once. Of the sample, roughly 2.8% is held by the ten largest clones. Input material: PBMCs. The receptors were sampled from a young man in good health and CMV-seronegative.

The rearrangement links TRBV6-1 to TRBJ1-5, with no clear D. The V gene lost 3 bases and the J gene lost 7 bases, with 13 bases spanning the gap. This CDR3 has 14 residues. Per the germline V gene, CDR1 is MNHNS and CDR2 is SASEGT. The CDR3 DNA is TGTGCCAGCAGTGAGTTCGAGGGTGGACAGCCCCAGCATTTT. Its translation is CASSEFEGGQPQHF.

The chain combines TRBV6-5 with TRBJ1-5; no reliable D call. The V gene's germline CDR1 is MNHEY and CDR2 SVGAGI. The CDR3 sequence is 14 residues long. Trimming left V 4 bases short and J 6 bases short, with 13 bases between. The CDR3 region has the DNA TGTGCCAGCAGTTTTCGGGAGGGCGGTCAGCCCCAGCATTTT. It yields the protein CASSFREGGQPQHF.

This chain uses TRBV4-2 with TRBJ1-1; 7 bases agree with TRBD1. The CDR3 runs to 13 residues. CDR1 and CDR2 (germline): LGHNA, YNFKEQ. The trim removed 6 bases at V and 1 base at J, leaving 2 bases unmatched. CDR3: CASRGQSNTEAFF. The CDR3 coding sequence is TGTGCCAGCAGGGGACAGTCGAACACTGAAGCTTTCTTT.

J is TRBJ1-2 and V is TRBV29-1; 9 bases agree with TRBD1. This CDR3 is 13 amino acids long. Trimming cost V 6 bases and J 2 bases; bases outside gene matches: 4. Germline CDR1 and CDR2: SQVTM and ANQGSEA. In DNA, the CDR3 is TGCAGCGTACGCGGGACAGGGAACTATGGCTACACCTTC. Translation: CSVRGTGNYGYTF. Filled out from reference TRBV29-1 and TRBJ1-2, the complete variable domain reads SAVISQKPSRDICQRGTSLTIQCQVDSQVTMMFWYRQQPGQSLTLIATANQGSEATYESGFVIDKFPISRPNLTFSTLTVSNMSPEDSSIYLCSVRGTGNYGYTFGSGTRLTVV.

The J gene is TRBJ2-7, the V gene TRBV2, with 7 bases that match TRBD1. V lost 3 bases to trimming and J lost 5 bases; unmatched junction nucleotides: 7. CDR3 length equals 14 residues. The V gene's germline CDR1 is SNHLY and CDR2 FYNNEI. CDR3 protein: CASSERGGTDEQYV. The CDR3 DNA is TGTGCCAGCAGTGAGAGAGGGGGCACGGACGAGCAGTACGTC.

This clone was seen a few times. The rearrangement joins TRBV4-1 to TRBJ1-5; no reliable D call. CDR3 length: 14 amino acids. V lost 3 bases, J lost 3 bases, and 9 bases lay in between. CDR1 and CDR2 (germline): MGHRA, YSYEKL. CDR3 loop: CASSHHRDNQPQHF. The CDR3 DNA reads as TGCGCCAGCAGCCACCACCGGGACAATCAGCCCCAGCATTTT.

This chain uses TRBV5-1 with TRBJ2-1, with 9 positions matching TRBD2. V was pared by 5 bases and J by 0 bases, with 3 bases of the junction left unmatched. Germline CDR1 and CDR2: SGHRS and YFSETQ. CDR3 length: 15 residues. For the CDR3, the DNA is TGCGCCAGCAGTCCGACTAGCGGCTCCTACAATGAGCAGTTCTTC. Residues: CASSPTSGSYNEQFF.

V is TRBV9 and J is TRBJ2-6; 7 nucleotides align to TRBD1. Germline CDR1 is SGDLS and CDR2 is YYNGEE. Trimming removed 2 bases from V and 3 bases from J; junction bases left unmatched: 11. The CDR3 loop spans 18 amino acids. CDR3 bases: TGTGCCAGCAGCGTGAGAGGACAGGAGGCGGTTGGGGCCAACGTCCTGACTTTC. Translating it yields CASSVRGQEAVGANVLTF.

Worth noting for this clone: Other DNA sequences within the sample encode an identical CDR3. The chain has TRBV6-6 and TRBJ2-5, with TRBD1 as a possible D gene (6 bases). Deletions cut 6 bases from V and 1 base from J, with 18 bases between. The germline V gene has CDR1 MNHNY and CDR2 SVGAGI (reference sequence). There are 16 residues in the CDR3. The CDR3 is CASSYAKGQLQETQYF. The CDR3 DNA reads as TGTGCCAGCAGCTACGCGAAGGGACAACTCCAAGAGACCCAGTACTTC.

The CDR3 DNA follows: TGTGCCAGCAGCAGTGTGGGAGCGGGGGCAACAGATACGCAGTATTTT. Protein sequence: CASSSVGAGATDTQYF. The chain has TRBV14 and TRBJ2-3; TRBD2 agrees at 8 bases. The CDR3 extends over 16 amino acids. J lost 3 bases, V lost 5 bases, and 10 bases had no gene match. CDR1 is SGHDN, CDR2 FVKESK, per germline.

The V call is TRBV7-8, the J call TRBJ2-2; 9 bases agree with TRBD1. Trimming cost V 1 base and J 1 base; bases outside gene matches: 1. Germline CDR1 SGHVS, CDR2 FQNEAQ. The CDR3 consists of 16 residues. The CDR3: CASSLGGQGNTGELFF. In DNA, the CDR3 is TGTGCCAGCAGCTTAGGGGGACAGGGGAACACCGGGGAGCTGTTTTTT.

The chain is built from TRBV5-1 and TRBJ1-6, with 7 positions matching TRBD1. The CDR3 length is 15 residues. V shed 4 bases and J 9 bases; nucleotides not matched to a gene: 10. Germline lookup yields CDR1 SGHRS and CDR2 YFSETQ. CDR3 loop: CASSKGGTASSPLHF. Written as DNA, the CDR3 is TGCGCCAGCAGCAAGGGCGGGACAGCGAGTTCACCCCTCCACTTT. Based on the CDR3 plus reference TRBV5-1 and TRBJ1-6, the full variable domain is KAGVTQTPRYLIKTRGQQVTLSCSPISGHRSVSWYQQTPGQGLQFLFEYFSETQRNKGNFPGRFSGRQFSNSRSEMNVSTLELGDSALYLCASSKGGTASSPLHFGNGTRLTVT.

CDR3 residues: CASSGQFYNEQFF. The DNA for the CDR3 is TGCGCCAGCAGCGGACAGTTTTACAATGAGCAGTTCTTC. The chain carries TRBV5-1 and TRBJ2-1; possibly TRBD1 for D (6 bases). Germline V gene sequence: CDR1 SGHRS, CDR2 YFSETQ. V was pared by 4 bases and J by 4 bases, with 9 bases between. The CDR3 length is 13 residues.

The V and J genes are TRBV6-5 and TRBJ1-6; 9 nucleotides align to TRBD1. Unmatched junction bases numbered 2, after V lost 8 bases and J lost 6 bases. This CDR3 contains 13 residues. The germline V gene encodes CDR1 MNHEY and CDR2 SVGAGI. The CDR3 DNA follows: TGTGCCAGCGGACAGGGGCGTAATTCACCCCTCCACTTT. Amino acids: CASGQGRNSPLHF.

The J gene is TRBJ1-4, the V gene TRBV5-1; TRBD1 might be the D (5 bases). This CDR3 region has 16 residues. CDR1 is SGHRS and CDR2 is YFSETQ in the germline V gene. Between the trimmed V and J ends, which lost 0 bases and 4 bases, there was a span of 13 bases. In nucleotides, the CDR3 is TGCGCCAGCAGCTTGGGGACACCCCCTGGTAATGAAAAACTGTTTTTT. The encoded protein is CASSLGTPPGNEKLFF.

The chain recombines TRBV6-4 with TRBJ2-6; 10 bases are a match to TRBD1. Germline trimming cut 5 bases from V and 2 bases from J; bases unmatched to any gene: 3. Per the germline V gene, CDR1 is MRHNA and CDR2 is SNTAGT. CDR3 size: 16 residues. The CDR3 DNA reads TGTGCCAGCAGTAAGGACAGGGGGACTGGGGCCAACGTCCTGACTTTC. Its protein product is CASSKDRGTGANVLTF.